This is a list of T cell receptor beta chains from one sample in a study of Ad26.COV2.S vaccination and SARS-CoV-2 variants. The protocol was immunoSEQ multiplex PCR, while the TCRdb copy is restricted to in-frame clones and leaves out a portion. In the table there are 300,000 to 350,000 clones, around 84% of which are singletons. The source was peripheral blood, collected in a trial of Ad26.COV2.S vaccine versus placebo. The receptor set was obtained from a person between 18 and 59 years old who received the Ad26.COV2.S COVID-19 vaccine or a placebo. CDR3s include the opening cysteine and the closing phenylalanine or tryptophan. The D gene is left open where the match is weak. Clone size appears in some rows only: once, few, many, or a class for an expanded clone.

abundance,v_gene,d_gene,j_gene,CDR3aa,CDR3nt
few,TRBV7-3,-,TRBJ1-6,CASSLTSQDGNSPLHF,TGTGCCAGCAGCTTAACGTCACAGGATGGCAATTCACCCCTCCACTTT
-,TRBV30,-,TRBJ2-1,CAWTGQNNEQFF,TGTGCCTGGACAGGACAAAACAATGAGCAGTTCTTC
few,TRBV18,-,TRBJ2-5,CASSTGLEETQYF,TGTGCCAGCTCCACAGGGCTAGAAGAGACCCAGTACTTC
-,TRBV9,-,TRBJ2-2,CASSVQGRNTGELFF,TGTGCCAGCAGCGTACAGGGTAGGAACACCGGGGAGCTGTTTTTT
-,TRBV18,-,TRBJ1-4,CASSPDLNEKLFF,TGTGCCAGCTCACCCGACCTTAATGAAAAACTGTTTTTT
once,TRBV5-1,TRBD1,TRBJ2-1,CASTTGAGSYNEQFF,TGCGCCAGCACCACAGGGGCCGGCTCCTACAATGAGCAGTTCTTC
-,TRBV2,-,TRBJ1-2,CASSDRMVRWFDGYTF,TGTGCCAGCAGTGACAGGATGGTAAGGTGGTTTGATGGCTACACCTTC
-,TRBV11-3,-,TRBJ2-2,CASSSANTGELFF,TGTGCCAGCAGCTCGGCGAACACCGGGGAGCTGTTTTTT
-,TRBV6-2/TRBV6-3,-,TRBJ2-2,CASSFFAVASTGELFF,TGTGCCAGCAGTTTTTTCGCGGTCGCGAGCACCGGGGAGCTGTTTTTT
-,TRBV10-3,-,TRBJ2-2,CAISEPVDRRDTGELFF,TGTGCCATCAGTGAGCCAGTAGACAGGAGGGACACCGGGGAGCTGTTTTTT
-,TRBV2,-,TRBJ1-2,CASSETGYYGYTF,TGTGCCAGCAGTGAAACAGGATACTATGGCTACACCTTC
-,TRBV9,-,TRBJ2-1,CASSPFGNEQFF,TGTGCCAGCAGCCCCTTCGGCAATGAGCAGTTCTTC
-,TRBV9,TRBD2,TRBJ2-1,CASSSRTSGNEQFF,TGTGCCAGCAGCTCAAGGACTAGTGGCAATGAGCAGTTCTTC
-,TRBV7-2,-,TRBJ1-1,CASSASGGVTEAFF,TGTGCCAGCAGCGCCTCGGGCGGTGTCACTGAAGCTTTCTTT
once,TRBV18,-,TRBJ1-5,CASSPSRDTSQPQHF,TGTGCCAGCTCACCCTCTCGGGACACGAGTCAGCCCCAGCATTTT
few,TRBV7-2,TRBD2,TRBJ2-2,CASSPGGARIGELFF,TGTGCCAGCAGCCCCGGGGGGGCAAGAATCGGGGAGCTGTTTTTT
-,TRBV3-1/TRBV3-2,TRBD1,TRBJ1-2,CASSLDRGPGGYTF,TGTGCCAGCAGCCTGGACAGGGGGCCTGGTGGCTACACCTTC
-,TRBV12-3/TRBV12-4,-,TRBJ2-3,CASSRTDTQYF,TGTGCCAGCAGCCGCACAGATACGCAGTATTTT
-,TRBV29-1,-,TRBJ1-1,CSVPTPNRVMNTEAFF,TGCAGCGTTCCCACCCCAAACAGGGTAATGAACACTGAAGCTTTCTTT
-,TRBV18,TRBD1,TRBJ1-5,CASSPGQAPQPQHF,TGTGCCAGCTCACCGGGACAGGCCCCCCAGCCCCAGCATTTT
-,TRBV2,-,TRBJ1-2,CASSRNNRVANYGYTF,TGTGCCAGCAGTCGAAACAACAGGGTGGCTAACTATGGCTACACCTTC
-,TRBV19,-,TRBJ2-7,CASSTADQRPYEQYF,TGTGCCAGTAGTACCGCCGATCAAAGGCCATACGAGCAGTACTTC
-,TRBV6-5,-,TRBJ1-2,CASRPTGIQSYTF,TGTGCCAGCAGACCCACAGGGATACAGAGCTACACCTTC
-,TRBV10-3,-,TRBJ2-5,CAISEPKMGHSSGETQYF,TGTGCCATCAGTGAACCGAAGATGGGACACTCAAGTGGGGAGACCCAGTACTTC
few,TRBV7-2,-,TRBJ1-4,CASSLGGFSNEKLFF,TGTGCCAGCAGCTTGGGCGGGTTCTCTAATGAAAAACTGTTTTTT
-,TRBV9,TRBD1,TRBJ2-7,CASSPQTGKSSEQYF,TGTGCCAGCAGCCCCCAGACAGGGAAGAGTTCCGAGCAGTACTTC
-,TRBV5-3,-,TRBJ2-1,CARSDQGRRYNEQFF,TGTGCCAGAAGCGATCAGGGCCGAAGATACAATGAGCAGTTCTTC
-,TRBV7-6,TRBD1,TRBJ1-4,CASSLGTGINEKLFF,TGTGCCAGCAGCTTAGGGACAGGGATTAATGAAAAACTGTTTTTT
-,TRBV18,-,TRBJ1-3,CASSQSQGTPGNTIYF,TGTGCCAGCTCACAATCACAGGGCACTCCTGGAAACACCATATATTTT
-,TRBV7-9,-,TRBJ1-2,CASSPGTFNYGYTF,TGTGCCAGCAGCCCGGGGACTTTTAACTATGGCTACACCTTC
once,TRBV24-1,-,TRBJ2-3,CATSDPTGSGDTQYF,TGTGCCACCAGTGACCCTACAGGGTCAGGGGATACGCAGTATTTT
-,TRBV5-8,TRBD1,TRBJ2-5,CASSWDREETQYF,TGTGCCAGCAGCTGGGACAGGGAAGAGACCCAGTACTTC
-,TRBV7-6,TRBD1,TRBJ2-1,CASSSRDREYNEQFF,TGTGCCAGCAGCTCCCGAGACAGGGAGTACAATGAGCAGTTCTTC
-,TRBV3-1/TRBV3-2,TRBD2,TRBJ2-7,CASSQEGGRGEQYF,TGTGCCAGCAGCCAAGAGGGAGGGAGAGGAGAGCAGTACTTC
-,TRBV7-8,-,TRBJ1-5,CASSFREGVEPQHF,TGTGCCAGCAGCTTTAGGGAAGGAGTGGAGCCCCAGCATTTT
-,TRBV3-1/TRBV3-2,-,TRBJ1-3,CASSKARGAASGNTIYF,TGTGCCAGCAGTAAAGCGAGGGGGGCAGCTTCTGGAAACACCATATATTTT
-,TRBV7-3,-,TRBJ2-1,CASREQRGGEQFF,TGTGCCAGCAGAGAACAACGTGGGGGCGAGCAGTTCTTC
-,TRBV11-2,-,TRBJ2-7,CASSSPTVSVREQYF,TGTGCCAGCAGTTCGCCGACAGTCTCGGTTAGGGAGCAGTACTTC
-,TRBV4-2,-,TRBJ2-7,CASSQVVAGYEQYF,TGTGCCAGCAGCCAAGTGGTTGCGGGGTACGAGCAGTACTTC
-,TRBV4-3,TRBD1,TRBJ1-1,CASSHDRDRGPEAFF,TGCGCCAGCAGCCACGACCGGGACAGGGGCCCTGAAGCTTTCTTT
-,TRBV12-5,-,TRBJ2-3,CASGSRAYTDTQYF,TGTGCTAGTGGGAGCAGGGCCTACACAGATACGCAGTATTTT
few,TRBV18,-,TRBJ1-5,CASSWDSNQPQHF,TGTGCCAGCTCATGGGACAGCAATCAGCCCCAGCATTTT
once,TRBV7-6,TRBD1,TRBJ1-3,CASSLAGTANSGNTIYF,TGTGCCAGCAGCTTGGCCGGGACAGCGAATTCTGGAAACACCATATATTTT
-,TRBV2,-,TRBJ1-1,CASSSLDSHYATAFF,TGTGCCAGCAGTTCGCTAGACAGCCATTACGCGACAGCTTTCTTT
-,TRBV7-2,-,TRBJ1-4,CASSLGINEKLFF,TGTGCCAGCAGCTTAGGGATTAATGAAAAACTGTTTTTT